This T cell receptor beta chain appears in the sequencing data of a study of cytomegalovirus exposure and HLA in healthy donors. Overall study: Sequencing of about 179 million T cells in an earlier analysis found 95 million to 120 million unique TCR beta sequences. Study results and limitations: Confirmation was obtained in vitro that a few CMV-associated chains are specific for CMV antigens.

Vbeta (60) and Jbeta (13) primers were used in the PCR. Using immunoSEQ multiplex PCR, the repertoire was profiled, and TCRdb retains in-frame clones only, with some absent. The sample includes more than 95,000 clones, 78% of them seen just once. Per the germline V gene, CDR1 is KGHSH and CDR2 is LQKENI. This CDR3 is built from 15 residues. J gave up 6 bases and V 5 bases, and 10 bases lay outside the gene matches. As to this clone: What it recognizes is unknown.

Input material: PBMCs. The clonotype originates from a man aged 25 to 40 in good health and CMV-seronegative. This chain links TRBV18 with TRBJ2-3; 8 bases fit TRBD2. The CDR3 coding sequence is TGTGCCAGCTCAGGACTAGCAACTCCATTCGATACGCAGTATTTT. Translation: CASSGLATPFDTQYF.